This is a list of T cell receptor beta chains from one sample in a study of preoperative IRX-2 immunotherapy in early breast cancer. The method was immunoSEQ multiplex PCR; TCRdb's version includes in-frame clones alone and lacks a portion of them. The table lists 28,000 or so clones, 90% of them singletons. This sample was taken from a patient treated with IRX-2 immunotherapy. These receptors came from a human donor with breast cancer. Each CDR3 is given with its conserved first and last residue. A D gene is named only where the DNA matches it firmly. The size field is filled for only some rows; it gives once, few, many or a size class.

V gene	clone size	J gene	D gene	CDR3 protein	CDR3 DNA
TRBV6-1	-	TRBJ2-7	-	CAAGYEQYF	TGTGCCGCGGGCTACGAGCAGTACTTC
TRBV6-1	-	TRBJ2-7	-	CASSERAGLSYEQYF	TGTGCCAGCAGTGAACGGGCAGGGTTATCCTACGAGCAGTACTTC
TRBV5-6	-	TRBJ2-7	TRBD2	CASSLSWEGLYEQYF	TGTGCCAGCAGCTTATCGTGGGAGGGCCTCTACGAGCAGTACTTC
TRBV14	-	TRBJ1-2	-	CASSSRGGYGYTF	TGTGCCAGCAGCTCCCGAGGGGGCTATGGCTACACCTTC
TRBV6-1	-	TRBJ2-5	-	CASSVPPLEETQYF	TGTGCCAGCAGTGTTCCCCCTTTGGAAGAGACCCAGTACTTC
TRBV12-5	-	TRBJ2-7	-	CASGEDIPREQYF	TGTGCTAGTGGCGAAGACATACCCCGAGAGCAGTACTTC
TRBV11-2	-	TRBJ1-6	-	CASSPEAYSPLHF	TGTGCCAGCAGCCCAGAGGCCTATTCACCCCTCCACTTT
TRBV7-2	-	TRBJ1-5	TRBD1	CASSLERGRKPQHF	TGTGCCAGCAGCTTAGAAAGGGGGCGTAAGCCCCAGCATTTT
TRBV9	-	TRBJ1-3	TRBD1	CASSAQGAGGNTIYF	TGTGCCAGCAGCGCACAGGGGGCAGGTGGAAACACCATATATTTT
TRBV5-1	-	TRBJ2-1	-	CASSLAHGGGPGHEQFF	TGCGCCAGCAGCTTGGCCCATGGGGGGGGGCCGGGGCATGAGCAGTTCTTC
TRBV7-2	few	TRBJ2-6	TRBD1	CASSLFTGGAGANVLTF	TGTGCCAGCAGCTTATTTACAGGGGGCGCTGGGGCCAACGTCCTGACTTTC
TRBV11-2	once	TRBJ1-5	TRBD1	CASSWGQGENQPQHF	TGTGCCAGCAGCTGGGGACAGGGGGAGAATCAGCCCCAGCATTTT
TRBV29-1	-	TRBJ2-2	-	CSVWGAGGELFF	TGCAGCGTTTGGGGGGCAGGCGGGGAGCTGTTTTTT
TRBV18	-	TRBJ2-5	TRBD1	CASSPGQGETQYF	TGTGCCAGCTCCCCCGGACAGGGGGAGACCCAGTACTTC
TRBV6-1	-	TRBJ1-2	TRBD1	CASRGQGAGNYGYTF	TGTGCCAGCAGGGGACAGGGGGCAGGTAACTATGGCTACACCTTC
TRBV19	-	TRBJ2-7	TRBD1	CASADRGRGEQYF	TGTGCCAGCGCCGACAGGGGCCGGGGCGAGCAGTACTTC
TRBV27	medium-sized	TRBJ1-1	-	CASSSGAIEAFF	TGTGCCAGCAGTTCCGGAGCGATTGAAGCTTTCTTT
TRBV4-3	-	TRBJ1-5	-	CASSQEVGDTLYQPQHF	TGCGCCAGCAGCCAAGAGGTAGGGGACACCCTTTATCAGCCCCAGCATTTT
TRBV7-9	few	TRBJ1-1	-	CASSLAANTEAFF	TGTGCCAGCAGCTTAGCGGCGAACACTGAAGCTTTCTTT
TRBV5-1	-	TRBJ2-7	-	CASSCGTDLCEQYF	TGCGCCAGCAGCTGTGGAACAGATCTTTGCGAGCAGTACTTC
TRBV5-4	-	TRBJ2-7	-	CASSLDIGQADEQYF	TGTGCCAGCAGCTTGGACATTGGGCAGGCCGACGAGCAGTACTTC
TRBV4-1	-	TRBJ2-3	TRBD2	CASSQTLAVYTDTQYF	TGCGCCAGCAGCCAAACTCTAGCGGTATACACAGATACGCAGTATTTT
TRBV5-6	-	TRBJ2-2	TRBD1	CASSWGTGPNTGELFF	TGTGCCAGCAGCTGGGGGACAGGTCCAAACACCGGGGAGCTGTTTTTT
TRBV6-1	once	TRBJ2-5	-	CASSEGARRETQYF	TGTGCCAGCAGTGAAGGGGCCCGAAGGGAGACCCAGTACTTC
TRBV15	-	TRBJ2-2	TRBD1	CATSRSQGAGTGELFF	TGTGCCACCAGCAGATCACAGGGGGCTGGCACCGGGGAGCTGTTTTTT
TRBV27	-	TRBJ2-7	TRBD2	CATHDSGNWNEQYF	TGTGCCACACACGATAGCGGGAATTGGAACGAGCAGTACTTC
TRBV7-6	-	TRBJ2-5	TRBD1	CASSLVSQGAGETQYF	TGTGCCAGCAGCTTAGTTTCCCAGGGGGCCGGGGAGACCCAGTACTTC
TRBV5-1	-	TRBJ2-7	-	CASSSDSYEQYF	TGCGCCAGCAGCTCCGACAGCTACGAGCAGTACTTC
TRBV5-1	-	TRBJ2-7	TRBD1	CASSLGQGAYEQYF	TGCGCCAGCAGCTTGGGACAGGGGGCCTACGAGCAGTACTTC
TRBV18	-	TRBJ1-4	TRBD1	CASSPTGGGYEKLFF	TGTGCCAGCTCACCGACAGGGGGCGGCTATGAAAAACTGTTTTTT
TRBV7-9	-	TRBJ1-3	-	CASSDGPNSGNTIYF	TGTGCCAGCAGCGACGGGCCAAACTCTGGAAACACCATATATTTT
TRBV6-1	-	TRBJ2-3	-	CASTPGPRRADTQYF	TGTGCCAGCACTCCGGGGCCTAGAAGGGCAGATACGCAGTATTTT
TRBV6-5	-	TRBJ1-5	-	CASSYLGERQPQHF	TGTGCCAGCAGTTACTTGGGAGAAAGACAGCCCCAGCATTTT
TRBV6-6	once	TRBJ2-1	TRBD2	CASWTSGGGVEQFF	TGTGCCAGCTGGACTAGCGGGGGGGGAGTGGAGCAGTTCTTC
TRBV6-5	-	TRBJ1-4	TRBD1	CASSQQGGSWEKLFF	TGTGCCAGCAGTCAACAGGGGGGTTCTTGGGAAAAACTGTTTTTT
TRBV7-8	-	TRBJ2-3	TRBD2	CASSLGDLAGVFTQYF	TGTGCCAGCAGCTTAGGCGATCTAGCGGGAGTGTTTACGCAGTATTTT
TRBV9	-	TRBJ1-1	-	CASSVGGFRNTEAFF	TGTGCCAGCAGCGTAGGAGGATTCCGGAACACTGAAGCTTTCTTT
TRBV28	once	TRBJ2-5	-	CASSSGVYYQETQYF	TGTGCCAGCAGTTCTGGGGTCTACTACCAAGAGACCCAGTACTTC
TRBV16	-	TRBJ1-1	-	CASSDLGANTEAFF	TGTGCCAGCAGCGATTTAGGGGCAAACACTGAAGCTTTCTTT
TRBV2	-	TRBJ1-3	-	CASSVLGKWYTIYF	TGTGCCAGCAGTGTACTGGGGAAATGGTACACCATATATTTT
TRBV5-1	-	TRBJ1-4	-	CASPRWDGRPSEKLFF	TGCGCCAGCCCTCGCTGGGATGGACGGCCATCCGAAAAACTGTTTTTT
TRBV7-9	-	TRBJ1-6	TRBD1	CASSAMTGSSPLHF	TGTGCCAGCAGCGCGATGACAGGGAGTTCACCCCTCCACTTT
TRBV6-1	once	TRBJ1-4	-	CASSEVGAANEKLFF	TGTGCCAGCAGTGAGGTCGGGGCGGCTAATGAAAAACTGTTTTTT
TRBV7-9	-	TRBJ1-4	TRBD1	CASSLGQGREKLFF	TGTGCCAGCAGCTTGGGACAGGGTAGGGAAAAACTGTTTTTT
TRBV15	-	TRBJ2-3	TRBD2	CATSRDSRGTSGDTQYF	TGTGCCACCAGCAGAGATTCCCGTGGGACTAGTGGGGATACGCAGTATTTT
TRBV10-3	few	TRBJ1-3	-	CAIRQPSGNTIYF	TGTGCCATCAGACAGCCTTCTGGAAACACCATATATTTT
TRBV2	-	TRBJ2-7	-	CASRGPFSYEQYF	TGTGCCAGCAGGGGACCCTTTTCCTACGAGCAGTACTTC
TRBV7-8	-	TRBJ2-5	TRBD1	CASSSRGDRGTQYF	TGTGCCAGCAGCTCCCGTGGGGACAGGGGGACCCAGTACTTC
TRBV7-7	-	TRBJ1-1	-	CASSIGPLNTEAFF	TGTGCCAGCAGCATAGGACCCCTGAACACTGAAGCTTTCTTT
TRBV2	-	TRBJ2-7	-	CASSRAGPLYEQYF	TGTGCCAGCAGTAGGGCAGGCCCCCTCTACGAGCAGTACTTC
TRBV29-1	-	TRBJ2-3	-	CSVGKGGTDTQYF	TGCAGCGTTGGAAAAGGGGGCACAGATACGCAGTATTTT
TRBV10-1	-	TRBJ1-4	-	CASRRAGGYLLATNEKLFF	TGCGCCAGCAGGCGGGCTGGGGGGTACTTATTAGCAACTAATGAAAAACTGTTTTTT
TRBV10-3	-	TRBJ2-5	TRBD1	CAISTGTGRGETQYF	TGTGCCATCAGCACCGGGACAGGACGAGGGGAGACCCAGTACTTC
TRBV4-2	-	TRBJ2-1	-	CASSQPQGDNEQFF	TGTGCCAGCAGCCAACCCCAGGGAGACAATGAGCAGTTCTTC
TRBV20-1	-	TRBJ1-2	-	CSASSGQGYTF	TGCAGTGCTAGTTCCGGACAAGGCTACACCTTC
TRBV7-2	-	TRBJ2-7	-	CASSLGGVTYEQYF	TGTGCCAGCAGCTTAGGGGGGGTAACCTACGAGCAGTACTTC
TRBV27	-	TRBJ2-7	-	CASSFSGFGNYEQYF	TGTGCCAGCAGTTTCTCCGGGTTCGGCAACTACGAGCAGTACTTC
TRBV5-1	-	TRBJ2-1	TRBD1	CASSFGQGGYNEQFF	TGCGCCAGCAGCTTCGGACAGGGAGGATACAATGAGCAGTTCTTC
TRBV11-2	once	TRBJ2-1	-	CASSPYHEQFF	TGTGCCAGCAGCCCGTACCATGAGCAGTTCTTC
TRBV9	-	TRBJ2-5	-	CASSPPARLETQYF	TGTGCCAGCAGCCCACCAGCAAGGCTGGAGACCCAGTACTTC